The 19 T cell receptor beta chains presented below share a single source sample, sequenced in a study of T-cell memory formation after mild COVID-19. TCRdb re-called the 5' RACE reads with MiXCR, one entry per CDR3 protein. The data contain 150,000 or so distinct CDR3 sequences, about 14% of them seen just once; the ten biggest clones take up 12% to 15%. Sequencing used PBMCs or a T cell subset sorted from them (not recorded which). The receptor set was obtained from an adult woman who had mild COVID-19 (a few samples of this study predate the infection). Cell type and time point are not known.

This rearrangement joins TRBV6-4 to TRBJ1-2, with D uncertain. Germline CDR1 reads MRHNA; CDR2 reads SNTAGT. This CDR3 has 15 amino acids. V gave up 0 bases and J gave up 8 bases, with 16 bases separating them. The chain's CDR3 is CASSDSPDPRWGYTF. DNA for the CDR3: TGTGCCAGCAGTGACTCGCCGGACCCCCGGTGGGGCTACACCTTC.

This clonotype was detected many times. The chain joins TRBV7-2 to TRBJ1-3; no definite D call. From germline, CDR1 is SGHTA and CDR2 FQGNSA. CDR3 length: 15 amino acids. V was trimmed by 1 base and J by 0 bases, leaving 7 bases between them. CDR3 region: CASSLDGSSGNTIYF. The CDR3 nucleotides read TGTGCCAGCAGCTTAGACGGGAGCTCTGGAAACACCATATATTTT.

In its sample, this clonotype was seen a few times. A junction end diverges from the germline sequence, so it may reflect a read error. The chain combines TRBV11-2 with TRBJ2-1; 8 bases are shared with TRBD1. In germline, CDR1 is SGHAT, CDR2 FQNNGV. The CDR3 totals 13 residues. CDR3 nucleotides: TGTGCCAGCAGCCTAGGAATCGGACAGGGTGGGTACTTC. As protein: CASSLGIGQGGYF.

This clonotype was recorded at least ten times. The CDR3 DNA reads TGTGCCAGCAGTACGGTTTACAATGAGCAGTTCTTC. This encodes CASSTVYNEQFF. The chain has TRBV2 and TRBJ2-1; D ambiguous. The CDR3 length is 12 residues. Germline CDR1 is SNHLY and CDR2 is FYNNEI. Deletions cut 5 bases from V and 4 bases from J, with 6 bases between.

The rearrangement links TRBV27 to TRBJ1-1, with unresolved D. From germline, CDR1 is MNHEY and CDR2 SMNVEV (reference sequence). The CDR3 extends over 14 amino acids. V was clipped by 5 bases and J by 0 bases, with 10 bases between them. The CDR3 DNA reads as TGTGCCAGCAGTCCGACAAGATTGAACACTGAAGCTTTCTTT. It specifies CASSPTRLNTEAFF.

This clonotype has just a few counts. The rearrangement joins TRBV12-3 or TRBV12-4 to TRBJ2-5; the D call may be TRBD1 or TRBD2 (6 bases each). The ends were cut back, 4 bases at V and 5 bases at J, with 17 bases in the middle. The CDR3 has 15 amino acids. The DNA of the CDR3 is TGTGCCAGCAGTTACGGTTCAGGGGACTGGGAGACCCAGTACTTC. Translated, it gives CASSYGSGDWETQYF.

The chain combines TRBV7-6 with TRBJ2-5; D is unclear. The CDR3 is made up of 13 amino acids. V lost 4 bases to trimming and J lost 2 bases, with 8 bases between them. CDR1 and CDR2 (germline): SGHVS, FNYEAQ. The chain's CDR3 is CASSSLGQETQYF. Here the CDR3 DNA reads TGTGCCAGCAGCTCTCTAGGGCAAGAGACCCAGTACTTC.

A few counts support this clonotype. V is TRBV3-2 and J is TRBJ2-1. TRBV3-2 is termed a pseudogene. The CDR3 covers 11 residues. The CDR3 sequence: CASSQRNEQFF. The DNA of the CDR3 is TGTGCCAGCAGCCAAAGGAATGAGCAGTTCTTC.

This clonotype was counted only a few times. CDR3 sequence: CSVESTSGVPGELFF. As DNA, the CDR3 is TGCAGCGTTGAATCGACTAGCGGGGTCCCCGGGGAGCTGTTTTTT. The genes are TRBV29-1 and TRBJ2-2; 11 positions agree with TRBD2. Germline loops: CDR1 SQVTM, CDR2 ANQGSEA. V was clipped by 2 bases and J by 6 bases; unmatched bases: 5. This CDR3 spans 15 amino acids.

In this sample, this clonotype turned up many times. The chain employs TRBV12-3 or TRBV12-4 and TRBJ2-1, with 7 bases that match TRBD2. The CDR3 runs to 14 residues. Unmatched junction bases numbered 5, after V lost 4 bases and J lost 5 bases. The CDR3 nucleotides are TGTGCCAGCAGTTGGGGGAGGGTGGACAATGAGCAGTTCTTC. Encoded protein: CASSWGRVDNEQFF.

V and J are TRBV7-2 and TRBJ1-4, with no clear D. This CDR3 is built from 15 residues. Germline V gene lookup returns CDR1 SGHTA and CDR2 FQGNSA. Between the trimmed V and J ends, which lost 1 base and 6 bases, there was a span of 12 bases. In nucleotides, the CDR3 is TGTGCCAGCAGCTTAGAAGGTTGGCTCGATGAAAAACTGTTTTTT. It specifies CASSLEGWLDEKLFF.

This clonotype was seen many times. A junction boundary mismatches the germline segment, possibly from a read error. The chain is built from TRBV7-8 and TRBJ2-1; TRBD2 aligns across 12 bases. The CDR3 has 16 residues. Germline loops: CDR1 SGHVS, CDR2 FQNEAQ. DNA of the CDR3: TGTGCCAGCAGCCTAGCGGGAGGGCCGTATTACAATGAGCAGTTCTTC. Translation: CASSLAGGPYYNEQFF.

This clonotype was found a few times. The V call is TRBV7-3, the J call TRBJ2-1; D may be TRBD2 (5 bases). The CDR3 has 13 residues. Germline V gene sequence: CDR1 SGHTA, CDR2 FQGTGA. Trimming stripped 5 bases from V and 4 bases from J, with 9 bases between. The CDR3 spells CASSAGIYNEQFF. The DNA for the CDR3 is TGTGCCAGCAGCGCCGGGATTTACAATGAGCAGTTCTTC.

This clonotype was detected a few times. The rearrangement uses TRBV29-1 and TRBJ2-1; TRBD1 or TRBD2 may be the D gene (5 bases each). The CDR3 runs to 16 residues. Germline CDR1 SQVTM, CDR2 ANQGSEA. Deletions cut 0 bases from V and 2 bases from J, with 14 bases between. CDR3 sequence (DNA): TGCAGCGTTGAAGAGTTTAGGGGAGCCGCCTACAATGAGCAGTTCTTC. Translated, it gives CSVEEFRGAAYNEQFF.

This clonotype was counted between two and nine times. The chain has TRBV20-1 and TRBJ1-2; a weak D match, TRBD1 (5 bases). V lost 0 bases, J lost 6 bases, and 11 bases lay in between. The CDR3 extends over 13 amino acids. From germline, CDR1 is DFQATT and CDR2 SNEGSKA (reference sequence). CDR3 sequence: CSAREQEKHGYTF. The CDR3 region has the DNA TGCAGTGCTAGAGAACAGGAAAAACATGGCTACACCTTC.

This sequence joins TRBV2 and TRBJ1-1; TRBD1 matches 9 bases. The V gene's germline CDR1 is SNHLY and CDR2 FYNNEI. The CDR3 loop spans 14 amino acids. The J segment lost 6 bases and the V segment lost 6 bases, leaving 8 bases of the junction unmatched. The CDR3 loop reads CASRDAGTGPEAFF. The CDR3 DNA is TGTGCCAGCAGAGACGCCGGGACAGGGCCTGAAGCTTTCTTT.

This rearrangement joins TRBV30 to TRBJ2-1; 7 nucleotides agree with TRBD2. V lost 3 bases, J lost 12 bases, and 8 bases stayed unmatched. CDR1 GTSNPN and CDR2 SVGIG come from the germline V gene (reference sequence). CDR3 length equals 12 residues. The CDR3 spells CAWSSTSRAQFF. In DNA form, the CDR3 reads TGTGCCTGGAGCTCGACTAGCAGGGCGCAGTTCTTC.

This rearrangement joins TRBV25-1 to TRBJ1-3, with D unresolved. This CDR3 is built from 14 residues. The V gene's germline CDR1 is MGHDK and CDR2 SYGVNS. V gave up 5 bases and J gave up 1 base, with 9 bases separating them. The CDR3 DNA is TGTGCCAGCAGTCTAACAAGTTCTGGAAACACCATATATTTT. It is translated as CASSLTSSGNTIYF.

This clonotype was recorded at least ten times. The genes are TRBV19 and TRBJ2-2, with D unresolved. There are 14 residues in the CDR3. The germline CDR1 and CDR2 sequences are LNHDA and SQIVND (reference sequence). V was trimmed by 7 bases and J by 1 base, leaving 10 bases between them. The CDR3 DNA reads as TGTGCCAGTAATTCACTGGGGAACACCGGGGAGCTGTTTTTT. Amino acid sequence: CASNSLGNTGELFF.